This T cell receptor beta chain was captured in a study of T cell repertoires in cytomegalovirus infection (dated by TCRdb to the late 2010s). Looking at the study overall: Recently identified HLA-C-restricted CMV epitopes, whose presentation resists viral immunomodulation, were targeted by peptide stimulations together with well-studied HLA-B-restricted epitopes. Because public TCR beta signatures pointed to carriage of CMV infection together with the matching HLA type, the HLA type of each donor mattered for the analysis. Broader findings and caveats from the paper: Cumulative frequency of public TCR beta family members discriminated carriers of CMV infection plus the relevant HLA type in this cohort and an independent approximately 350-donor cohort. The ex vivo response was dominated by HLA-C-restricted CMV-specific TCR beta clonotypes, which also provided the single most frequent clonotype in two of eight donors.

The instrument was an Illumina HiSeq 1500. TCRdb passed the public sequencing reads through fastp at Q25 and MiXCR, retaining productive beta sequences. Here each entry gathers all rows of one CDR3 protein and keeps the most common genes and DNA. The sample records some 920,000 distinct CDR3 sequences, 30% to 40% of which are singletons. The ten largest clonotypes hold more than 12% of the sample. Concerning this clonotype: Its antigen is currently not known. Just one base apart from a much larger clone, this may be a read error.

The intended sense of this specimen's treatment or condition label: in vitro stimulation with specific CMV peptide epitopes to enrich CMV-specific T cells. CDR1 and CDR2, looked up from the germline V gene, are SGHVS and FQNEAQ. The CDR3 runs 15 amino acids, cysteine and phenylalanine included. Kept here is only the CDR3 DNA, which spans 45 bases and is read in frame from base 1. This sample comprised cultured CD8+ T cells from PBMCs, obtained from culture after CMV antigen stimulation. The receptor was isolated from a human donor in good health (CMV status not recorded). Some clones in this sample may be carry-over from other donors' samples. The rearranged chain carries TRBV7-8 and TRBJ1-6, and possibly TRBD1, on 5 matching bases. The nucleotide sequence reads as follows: TGTGCCAGCAGCCCAGGGCAGGGACCGGATTCACTCCTCCACTTT. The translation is CASSPGQGPDSLLHF.